This passage covers 29 T cell receptor beta chains from one sample sequenced in a study of cytomegalovirus exposure and HLA in healthy donors. 60 Vbeta and 13 Jbeta primers were used in PCR. Some clones are missing from TCRdb's copy, which holds only in-frame ones; the method was immunoSEQ multiplex PCR. The sample includes about 140,000 clones, about three quarters of them seen just once. The material sequenced was PBMCs. These receptor sequences come from a man aged 40-49 years in good health and CMV-seronegative.

The rearrangement joins TRBV5-6 to TRBJ2-7; no definite D call. The CDR3 is made up of 13 amino acids. V was clipped by 2 bases and J by 0 bases, with 6 bases between them. Per the germline V gene, CDR1 is SGHDT and CDR2 is YYEEEE. The CDR3 nucleotides read TGTGCCAGCAGCTTAGAGAGCTCCTACGAGCAGTACTTC. This encodes CASSLESSYEQYF.

This chain joins TRBV6-1 and TRBJ2-5; D may be TRBD1 (5 bases). V was trimmed by 6 bases and J by 4 bases, leaving 15 bases between them. The CDR3 contains 14 residues. Germline CDR1 is MNHNS and CDR2 is SASEGT. The CDR3 sequence: CASRRNLQGETQYF. In DNA form, the CDR3 reads TGTGCCAGCAGAAGGAACCTCCAGGGAGAGACCCAGTACTTC.

J is TRBJ2-7 and V is TRBV4-2; weak D call: TRBD2 (6 bases). V lost 1 base to trimming and J lost 12 bases, with 16 bases between them. CDR3 length: 13 amino acids. The germline V gene has CDR1 LGHNA and CDR2 YNFKEQ. The CDR3 DNA reads TGTGCCAGCAGCCAAGCTTCGGGGGTGAGGTCGTACTTC. This translates into CASSQASGVRSYF.

CDR3 amino acids: CASSLWADDNGYTF. The CDR3 DNA reads TGCGCCAGCAGCTTATGGGCCGATGATAATGGCTACACCTTC. The rearrangement links TRBV5-1 to TRBJ1-2; no firm D call. Trimming removed 2 bases from V and 6 bases from J, with 14 bases in between. This CDR3 comprises 14 residues. The germline gives CDR1 SGHRS, CDR2 YFSETQ. The full variable domain, completed using reference TRBV5-1 and TRBJ1-2, is KAGVTQTPRYLIKTRGQQVTLSCSPISGHRSVSWYQQTPGQGLQFLFEYFSETQRNKGNFPGRFSGRQFSNSRSEMNVSTLELGDSALYLCASSLWADDNGYTFGSGTRLTVV.

The chain combines TRBV28 with TRBJ1-2; D might be TRBD1 (6 bases). The germline V gene encodes CDR1 MDHEN and CDR2 SYDVKM. This CDR3 is built from 13 residues. V was pared by 8 bases and J by 0 bases, with 10 bases between. The CDR3 DNA follows: TGTGCCAGCGGGACACCAGCTAACTATGGCTACACCTTC. Protein product: CASGTPANYGYTF.

The chain employs TRBV6-6 and TRBJ2-3; TRBD1 is a possible D gene (5 bases). CDR1 MNHNY and CDR2 SVGAGI come from the germline V gene (reference sequence). With 0 bases removed from V and 5 bases from J, the gap between germline ends came to 12 bases. This CDR3 has 15 amino acids. CDR3 nucleotide sequence: TGTGCCAGCAGTTACTCGAGACAGATAGGAGATACGCAGTATTTT. Translation: CASSYSRQIGDTQYF.

V is TRBV4-2 and J is TRBJ2-3, with 8 bases aligning to TRBD2. The V and J ends lost 0 bases and 2 bases, in that order; junction bases with no gene match: 10. The CDR3 runs 18 residues. Germline lookup yields CDR1 LGHNA and CDR2 YNFKEQ. CDR3 coding DNA: TGTGCCAGCAGCCAAGAAGGGGGAGCGGGGGATATCACAGATACGCAGTATTTT. Protein sequence: CASSQEGGAGDITDTQYF.

The table lists this clone with a few counts. CDR3 sequence (DNA): TGTGCCAGCAGCTTTCGGGCGGGAGGGTTAGACACCGGGGAGCTGTTTTTT. It codes for CASSFRAGGLDTGELFF. The rearrangement joins TRBV11-2 to TRBJ2-2, with 9 bases identical to TRBD2. The CDR3 is 17 amino acids. V was pared by 3 bases and J by 3 bases, with 8 bases of the junction left unmatched. Germline loops: CDR1 SGHAT, CDR2 FQNNGV.

Here the CDR3 DNA reads TGCGCCAGCAGCTTGGATCAGCGGAGCCCCTCCTACGAGCAGTACTTC. Translation gives CASSLDQRSPSYEQYF. V is TRBV5-1 and J is TRBJ2-7, with a possible D match to TRBD2 (5 bases). The CDR3 is made up of 16 amino acids. V lost 0 bases to trimming and J lost 0 bases, with 13 bases between them. The V gene's germline CDR1 is SGHRS and CDR2 YFSETQ.

The CDR3 is CASSIDQRASRAGDKQFF. CDR3 nucleotides: TGTGCCAGTAGTATAGATCAGAGGGCTAGCCGGGCCGGGGATAAGCAGTTCTTC. The rearrangement links TRBV19 to TRBJ2-1; a possible D gene is TRBD2 (5 bases). Germline CDR1 reads LNHDA; CDR2 reads SQIVND (reference sequence). V lost 0 bases and J lost 11, with 26 bases in between. The CDR3 runs to 18 residues.

This chain uses TRBV11-2 with TRBJ2-2, with 7 positions matching TRBD1. Germline V gives CDR1 SGHAT, CDR2 FQNNGV. The V gene end was trimmed by 0 bases and the J gene end by 7 bases; junction bases not matched to a gene: 5. CDR3 size: 15 residues. CDR3 in amino acids: CASSLEGTDNGELFF. The CDR3 bases are TGTGCCAGCAGCTTAGAAGGGACAGATAACGGGGAGCTGTTTTTT.

The rearrangement uses TRBV6-1 and TRBJ2-5; 8 bases are shared with TRBD1. The DNA matches TRBJ2-7 better at its end, which makes the J call doubtful. Germline CDR1 and CDR2: MNHNS and SASEGT. CDR3 length equals 14 residues. DNA for the CDR3: TGTGCCAGCAGTGAAACGAGACAGGGGTTCGAGCAGTACTTC. Protein: CASSETRQGFEQYF.

J is TRBJ2-7 and V is TRBV6-5, with D perhaps matching TRBD2 (5 bases). V was pared by 6 bases and J by 6 bases, with 9 bases between. Germline CDR1 MNHEY, CDR2 SVGAGI. The CDR3 extends over 11 amino acids. This CDR3 is CASRREGEQYF. The CDR3 DNA reads as TGTGCCAGCAGGCGTGAGGGCGAGCAGTACTTC.

This rearrangement joins TRBV29-1 to TRBJ1-2, with TRBD1 identical over 7 bases. Germline loops: CDR1 SQVTM, CDR2 ANQGSEA. The ends lost 0 bases at V and 2 bases at J; junction bases unmatched: 6. The CDR3 sequence is 15 residues long. The DNA for the CDR3 is TGCAGCGTTGAAGAAGGGACAGTGCTAAACTATGGCTACACCTTC. Residues: CSVEEGTVLNYGYTF.

This clone was counted only a few times. This chain joins TRBV6-5 and TRBJ1-1; TRBD1 is a possible D gene (5 bases). The germline CDR1 and CDR2 sequences are MNHEY and SVGAGI. The CDR3 runs to 12 residues. V lost 10 bases and J lost 3, with 12 bases in between. CDR3 DNA sequence: TGTGCCATCGGAGGAGGGGACACTGAAGCTTTCTTT. Translation: CAIGGGDTEAFF.

The genes are TRBV7-8 and TRBJ1-1; D is ambiguous. The CDR3 consists of 15 residues. Trimming took 1 base from V and 0 from J, leaving 9 bases between them. Germline V gives CDR1 SGHVS, CDR2 FQNEAQ. The CDR3 bases are TGTGCCAGCAGCTTAGAGGTACAGCTGAACACTGAAGCTTTCTTT. It is translated as CASSLEVQLNTEAFF.

The rearrangement joins TRBV7-9 to TRBJ1-2; perhaps TRBD1 as D (6 bases). The CDR3 is 13 residues long. Trimming pared 7 bases from V and 3 bases from J, leaving 12 bases between. Germline values: CDR1 SEHNR, CDR2 FQNEAQ (reference sequence). The CDR3 here is CASTLGGDYGYTF. In DNA form, the CDR3 reads TGTGCCAGCACCCTAGGGGGGGACTATGGCTACACCTTC.

This sequence joins TRBV4-3 and TRBJ2-7; D not certain. This CDR3 is built from 13 residues. The germline gives CDR1 LGHNA, CDR2 YSLEER. Deletions cut 0 bases from V and 2 bases from J, with 5 bases between. CDR3 in amino acids: CASSQETAYEQYF. Written as DNA, the CDR3 is TGCGCCAGCAGCCAAGAAACGGCCTACGAGCAGTACTTC.

This clone was detected a few times. V and J are TRBV4-1 and TRBJ2-5, with 15 bases identical to TRBD2. Germline V CDR1 and CDR2: MGHRA, YSYEKL. This CDR3 has 18 amino acids. V shed 4 bases, J shed 3 bases, and the junction held 9 bases outside the gene matches. In DNA, the CDR3 is TGCGCCAGCAGCCGGTGGACTAGCGGGGGGGCAACAAAAGAGACCCAGTACTTC. This sequence encodes CASSRWTSGGATKETQYF.

In DNA, the CDR3 is TGTGCCAGCAGCCCGACCCCGCAGGGGGCAATCTTCGAGCAGTACTTC. Protein sequence: CASSPTPQGAIFEQYF. The chain uses TRBV11-2 and TRBJ2-7, with 8 positions matching TRBD1. This CDR3 region has 16 residues. Germline V gene lookup returns CDR1 SGHAT and CDR2 FQNNGV. The junction had 15 bases not matched to a gene; V was cut back by 5 bases and J by 6 bases.

The chain is built from TRBV23-1 and TRBJ2-7, with D possibly matching TRBD2 (5 bases). TRBV23-1 is treated as an ORF (open reading frame) with a function not yet certain. V lost 4 bases, J lost 0 bases, and 28 bases lay in between. This CDR3 spans 20 amino acids. The DNA for the CDR3 is TGCGCCAGCAGTCGTAACCCCGGTACCGGGGAGAGGGAAGACTCCTACGAGCAGTACTTC. It codes for CASSRNPGTGEREDSYEQYF.

The V call is TRBV10-3, the J call TRBJ2-1, with TRBD1 identical over 9 bases. V lost 2 bases, J lost 5 bases, and 4 bases stayed unmatched. This CDR3 has 15 amino acids. CDR1 is ENHRY and CDR2 is SYGVKD in the germline V gene. The CDR3 protein is CAISEGTGYNNEQFF. For the CDR3, the DNA is TGTGCCATCAGTGAGGGGACAGGGTATAACAATGAGCAGTTCTTC.

This clone was counted between two and nine times. V gene TRBV7-2 combines with J gene TRBJ1-2, with a weak D call TRBD1 (5 bases). Germline V CDR1 and CDR2: SGHTA, FQGNSA. There are 14 residues in the CDR3. The V end lost 1 base, the J end lost 3 bases, and 9 bases lay between the germline ends. CDR3 in amino acids: CASSLGSRDYGYTF. CDR3 nucleotide sequence: TGTGCCAGCAGCTTAGGCTCCAGGGACTATGGCTACACCTTC. The full variable domain, with the rest looked up from reference TRBV7-2 and TRBJ1-2, is GAGVSQSPSNKVTEKGKDVELRCDPISGHTALYWYRQSLGQGLEFLIYFQGNSAPDKSGLPSDRFSAERTGGSVSTLTIQRTQQEDSAVYLCASSLGSRDYGYTFGSGTRLTVV.

The chain employs TRBV5-1 and TRBJ1-1; a weak D match, TRBD1 (6 bases). V gave up 4 bases and J gave up 1 base, with 11 bases separating them. The germline V gene encodes CDR1 SGHRS and CDR2 YFSETQ. CDR3 length equals 14 residues. The CDR3 sequence: CASSAPTGNTEAFF. CDR3 DNA sequence: TGCGCCAGCAGCGCGCCGACAGGGAACACTGAAGCTTTCTTT. Variable domain in full (rest from reference TRBV5-1 and TRBJ1-1): KAGVTQTPRYLIKTRGQQVTLSCSPISGHRSVSWYQQTPGQGLQFLFEYFSETQRNKGNFPGRFSGRQFSNSRSEMNVSTLELGDSALYLCASSAPTGNTEAFFGQGTRLTVV.

This clone was observed a handful of times. The chain employs TRBV4-2 and TRBJ2-2, with 8 bases fitting TRBD2. The trim removed 4 bases at V and 6 bases at J, leaving 10 bases unmatched. This CDR3 region has 16 residues. Germline-derived CDR1 and CDR2 are LGHNA and YNFKEQ. The CDR3 protein is CASSLTSGGGSGELFF. Here the CDR3 DNA reads TGTGCCAGCAGCCTAACTAGCGGCGGGGGGTCCGGGGAGCTGTTTTTT.

V is TRBV7-2 and J is TRBJ2-5, with no clear D. V shed 5 bases and J shed 1 base, with 11 bases lying between them. The CDR3 sequence is 14 residues long. Germline-derived CDR1 and CDR2 are SGHTA and FQGNSA. CDR3 in amino acids: CASSPARVQETQYF. The CDR3, as DNA: TGTGCCAGCAGCCCAGCCCGGGTCCAAGAGACCCAGTACTTC.

The rearrangement links TRBV5-6 to TRBJ1-4, with 9 bases lining up with TRBD1. CDR3 length equals 15 residues. Germline CDR1 is SGHDT and CDR2 is YYEEEE. V lost 5 bases and J lost 5; bases outside the gene matches: 7. The CDR3 spells CASSYRTGANEKLFF. CDR3 coding DNA: TGTGCCAGCAGTTACCGGACAGGGGCGAATGAAAAACTGTTTTTT.

The CDR3 DNA follows: TGTGCCAGCAAAGGACAGTTGGAAATCGAGACCCAGTACTTC. It translates to CASKGQLEIETQYF. The genes are TRBV2 and TRBJ2-5; possible D gene TRBD1, 6 bases. Germline V gene lookup returns CDR1 SNHLY and CDR2 FYNNEI. V lost 7 bases and J lost 5, with 17 bases in between. The CDR3 contains 14 residues.

This chain uses TRBV7-6 with TRBJ2-7; D not certain. The CDR3 runs to 15 residues. The V gene lost 5 bases and the J gene lost 0 bases, with 14 bases spanning the gap. The V gene's germline CDR1 is SGHVS and CDR2 FNYEAQ. CDR3 nucleotides: TGTGCCAGCAGCCCCGGTTTAGCTGGCTCCTACGAGCAGTACTTC. It translates to CASSPGLAGSYEQYF.